These 23 T cell receptor beta chains were sequenced from one sample in a study of OX40 agonist ivuxolimab in advanced cancers. The library was obtained by the immunoSEQ multiplex PCR assay. The table comes from immuneACCESS by way of TCRdb, which keeps in-frame sequences with V and J called. Part of the clones is missing from these tables; in studies checked, under half for an unresolved V gene and the rest for unknown reasons. Here the sample has some 17,000 clones; over 75% occur a single time. Under 35% of the sample rests with the top ten. This specimen was CD4+ or CD8+ T cells sorted from blood, taken in a trial of the OX40 agonist ivuxolimab. Receptors originate from an adult with an advanced solid tumor such as melanoma, head and neck, liver or kidney cancer.

The chain combines TRBV9 with TRBJ2-3; the match to TRBD1 covers 8 bases. The CDR3 runs 15 residues. Trimming removed 3 bases from V and 4 bases from J; junction bases left unmatched: 7. Per germline, CDR1 SGDLS and CDR2 YYNGEE. The DNA for the CDR3 is TGTGCCAGCAGCGATGGACAGGGCTACGCAGATACGCAGTATTTT. Translation gives CASSDGQGYADTQYF.

The chain couples TRBV7-2 to TRBJ2-6; D uncertain. V was trimmed by 1 base and J by 2 bases, leaving 12 bases between them. The CDR3 sequence is 17 residues long. Germline loops: CDR1 SGHTA, CDR2 FQGNSA. CDR3 sequence: CASSLEVVGAGANVLTF. In nucleotides, the CDR3 is TGTGCCAGCAGCTTAGAGGTTGTGGGTGCTGGGGCCAACGTCCTGACTTTC.

The rearrangement uses TRBV18 and TRBJ2-1; either TRBD1 or TRBD2 may fit D (5 bases each). CDR3 size: 16 residues. Trimming took off 4 bases at V and 9 bases at J, with 22 bases between the two ends. Germline lookup yields CDR1 KGHSH and CDR2 LQKENI. The CDR3 DNA reads as TGTGCCAGCTCACTTGGGACGGGGAACTTAGTGGGTGAGCAGTTCTTC. Translating gives CASSLGTGNLVGEQFF.

This sequence joins TRBV14 and TRBJ2-1; 12 bases match TRBD2. Germline loops: CDR1 SGHDN, CDR2 FVKESK. The junction had 14 bases not matched to a gene; V was cut back by 1 base and J by 7 bases. The CDR3 sequence is 19 residues long. CDR3 protein: CASSQGYRLAGAQGNEQFF. In DNA form, the CDR3 reads TGTGCCAGCAGCCAAGGGTATAGACTAGCGGGAGCGCAGGGGAATGAGCAGTTCTTC.

The chain employs TRBV6-6 and TRBJ2-7; 10 nucleotides match TRBD2. CDR1 MNHNY and CDR2 SVGAGI come from the germline V gene (reference sequence). V lost 5 bases and J lost 5; bases outside the gene matches: 6. This CDR3 has 14 amino acids. DNA for the CDR3: TGTGCCAGCAGTGAGCGGGAGGGCCGGAACGAGCAGTACTTC. Protein product: CASSEREGRNEQYF.

The rearrangement links TRBV21-1 to TRBJ2-2. TRBV21-1 is flagged as a pseudogene. This CDR3 is built from 15 residues. For the CDR3, the DNA is TGTGCCAGCAGCAAAGCGCGTCTTAAGGGTGGGGAGCTGTTTTTT. It codes for CASSKARLKGGELFF.

V gene TRBV2 combines with J gene TRBJ2-2; 8 positions match TRBD1. V lost 6 bases and J lost 5; bases outside the gene matches: 14. Germline CDR1 SNHLY, CDR2 FYNNEI. The length of the CDR3 is 17 residues. The CDR3 spells CASRLEPQGAGTGELFF. In nucleotides, the CDR3 is TGTGCCAGCAGACTCGAACCTCAGGGGGCGGGAACCGGGGAGCTGTTTTTT.

The rearrangement links TRBV7-9 to TRBJ2-1; 8 bases line up with TRBD2. CDR1 is SEHNR, CDR2 FQNEAQ, per germline (reference sequence). The CDR3 is 14 amino acids. Unmatched junction bases numbered 2, after V lost 2 bases and J lost 5 bases. CDR3 sequence: CASSLQTSDNEQFF. As DNA, the CDR3 is TGTGCCAGCAGCTTACAGACTAGCGACAATGAGCAGTTCTTC.

The chain uses TRBV11-3 and TRBJ2-7, with D tentatively TRBD2 (6 bases). V lost 5 bases and J 0 bases, leaving 11 bases between the germline ends. CDR3 length equals 14 residues. From germline, CDR1 is SGHNT and CDR2 YENEEA. The CDR3 sequence is CASSTPGDSYEQYF. The CDR3 DNA is TGTGCCAGCAGCACCCCGGGAGACTCCTACGAGCAGTACTTC.

The genes are TRBV29-1 and TRBJ2-1, with 9 positions matching TRBD2. Looked up from germline, CDR1 is SQVTM and CDR2 is ANQGSEA. The CDR3 spans 14 residues. V was clipped by 3 bases and J by 4 bases; unmatched bases: 4. The CDR3 sequence is CSVDGLAFYNEQFF. CDR3 DNA sequence: TGCAGCGTTGACGGACTAGCGTTTTACAATGAGCAGTTCTTC.

This clone is deemed medium-sized. This sequence joins TRBV7-3 and TRBJ1-4; D remains ambiguous. The CDR3 totals 15 residues. V lost 0 bases, J lost 3 bases, and 8 bases lay in between. CDR1 is SGHTA, CDR2 FQGTGA, per germline. In DNA form, the CDR3 reads TGTGCCAGCAGCTTAACCGGGCCCTCTAATGAAAAACTGTTTTTT. It translates to CASSLTGPSNEKLFF.

The gene calls are TRBV5-6 and TRBJ2-6; D possibly corresponds to TRBD1 (5 bases). Germline CDR1 SGHDT, CDR2 YYEEEE. This CDR3 has 17 residues. V was shortened by 0 bases and J by 4 bases, with 14 bases between the two germline ends. CDR3 protein: CASSLVRDWVGANVLTF. The CDR3 nucleotides read TGTGCCAGCAGCTTGGTCAGGGATTGGGTGGGGGCCAACGTCCTGACTTTC.

This clone was seen once. The J gene is TRBJ2-5, the V gene TRBV29-1, with 7 bases matching TRBD2. The trim removed 0 bases at V and 5 bases at J, leaving 6 bases unmatched. The length of the CDR3 is 14 residues. Germline V gene lookup returns CDR1 SQVTM and CDR2 ANQGSEA. The CDR3 sequence: CSVEEWVGGETQYF. The CDR3 DNA follows: TGCAGCGTTGAAGAATGGGTGGGGGGGGAGACCCAGTACTTC.

The chain couples TRBV28 to TRBJ1-3; perhaps TRBD1 as D (5 bases). With 5 bases removed from V and 0 bases from J, the gap between germline ends came to 8 bases. CDR1 and CDR2 (germline): MDHEN, SYDVKM. This CDR3 has 14 residues. For the CDR3, the DNA is TGTGCCAGCAGTCCGAGGGGCTCTGGAAACACCATATATTTT. The encoded protein is CASSPRGSGNTIYF.

This clone came up once. This chain connects TRBV6-5 to TRBJ2-2, with 7 bases that match TRBD2. Trimming removed 6 bases from V and 1 base from J; junction bases left unmatched: 2. Germline V CDR1 and CDR2: MNHEY, SVGAGI. This CDR3 spans 14 amino acids. The CDR3 DNA reads TGTGCCAGCAGACTAGCGCTGAACACCGGGGAGCTGTTTTTT. It specifies CASRLALNTGELFF.

This CDR3 reads CASSPGQHTGELFF. The CDR3 coding sequence is TGCGCCAGCAGCCCGGGACAGCATACCGGGGAGCTGTTTTTT. This sequence joins TRBV4-3 and TRBJ2-2; 7 positions agree with TRBD1. CDR1 LGHNA and CDR2 YSLEER come from the germline V gene. This CDR3 region has 14 residues. The ends lost 4 bases at V and 5 bases at J; junction bases unmatched: 4.

V usage is TRBV11-3 and J usage is TRBJ1-1, with D hard to call. The germline V and J ends were trimmed by 7 bases and 0 bases, with 21 bases remaining between them. The CDR3 loop spans 17 amino acids. Germline CDR1 is SGHNT and CDR2 is YENEEA. CDR3: CASTLGRRSGLNTEAFF. The CDR3 DNA is TGTGCCAGCACCCTCGGACGCCGAAGTGGCCTGAACACTGAAGCTTTCTTT.

This clone was recorded once. This chain connects TRBV19 to TRBJ2-7, with D uncertain. The CDR3 has 14 amino acids. Trimming took off 3 bases at V and 3 bases at J, with 12 bases between the two ends. Germline values: CDR1 LNHDA, CDR2 SQIVND (reference sequence). The CDR3 bases are TGTGCCAGTAGTATCCGCTGGGATTTCTACGAGCAGTACTTC. Translating gives CASSIRWDFYEQYF.

The chain has TRBV27 and TRBJ1-1; possibly TRBD1 for D (6 bases). This CDR3 region has 15 residues. Trimming took off 3 bases at V and 0 bases at J, with 11 bases between the two ends. CDR1 MNHEY and CDR2 SMNVEV come from the germline V gene (reference sequence). The CDR3 reads CASSFQGRLNTEAFF. The CDR3, as DNA: TGTGCCAGCAGTTTTCAGGGGCGTTTGAACACTGAAGCTTTCTTT.

This clone was seen a single time. The genes are TRBV5-4 and TRBJ2-1; 9 bases align to TRBD2. The CDR3 covers 17 residues. The V gene's germline CDR1 is SGHNT and CDR2 YYREEE (reference sequence). V was clipped by 4 bases and J by 5 bases; unmatched bases: 13. This CDR3 reads CASSHRVAGVFHNEQFF. The CDR3 DNA follows: TGTGCCAGCAGCCACCGAGTAGCGGGAGTGTTCCACAATGAGCAGTTCTTC.

V and J are TRBV6-5 and TRBJ2-7; no clear D. CDR3 length: 11 amino acids. Trimming cost V 6 bases and J 7 bases, with 10 bases left between them. Germline CDR1 reads MNHEY; CDR2 reads SVGAGI. The CDR3 DNA is TGTGCCAGCAGGATCTCTTGGGAGCAGTACTTC. Translation gives CASRISWEQYF.

The chain carries TRBV29-1 and TRBJ2-2; 7 bases map to TRBD2. CDR3 length equals 13 residues. J lost 1 base, V lost 6 bases, and 2 bases had no gene match. The germline CDR1 and CDR2 sequences are SQVTM and ANQGSEA. CDR3 DNA: TGCAGCGTCCTAGCGGTGAACACCGGGGAGCTGTTTTTT. Translation: CSVLAVNTGELFF.

This CDR3 is CASSVEGYPPSYNEQFF. CDR3 coding DNA: TGTGCCAGCAGCGTAGAGGGCTACCCACCCTCCTACAATGAGCAGTTCTTC. The V call is TRBV9, the J call TRBJ2-1; D is ambiguous. Between the trimmed V and J ends, which lost 0 bases and 0 bases, there was a span of 13 bases. The CDR3 length is 17 residues. CDR1 is SGDLS and CDR2 is YYNGEE in the germline V gene.